Sequencing of this T cell receptor (beta chain) was carried out in a study of blood T cell repertoires in COVID-19. Across the whole study: Spain, Italy and the United States supplied samples that represented acute and convalescent COVID-19. Sources were T cells, B-cell-depleted T cells, or PBMCs; the material itself was cDNA or gDNA.

This clone is a singleton in its sample. In the original analysis: Reference gene primer amplification gave estimated nucleated cell counts. Sequenced by immunoSEQ multiplex PCR; TCRdb stores in-frame clones only, minus some. V, J and clone size derive from that table, while D and trimming were established from the DNA sequence. The data contain about 250,000 clones, about 84% of them singletons. While infection was still active, Seattle patients were enrolled and then followed longitudinally. CDR1 and CDR2 (germline): LGHDT, YNNKEL (reference sequence). This CDR3 contains 13 residues. V dropped 1 base and J dropped 10 bases, with 8 bases sitting between them.

V gene TRBV3-1 (or the pseudogene TRBV3-2) combines with J gene TRBJ1-6; D is ambiguous. The sequence came from a woman aged 80 or over with COVID-19, enrolled during active disease. The sample consisted of peripheral blood. In DNA, the CDR3 is TGTGCCAGCAGCCAAGGGTGGAGCTCACCCCTCCACTTT. Amino acids: CASSQGWSSPLHF.